This T cell receptor beta chain was recovered during a study of T cells in Graves' hyperthyroidism and ophthalmopathy. From RNA transcripts, TCR beta CDR3 regions were amplified. First-round RT-PCR of the TCR CDR3 relied on the HTBI primer set. TCRdb used MiXCR to reprocess the multiplex PCR reads, holding one entry per CDR3 protein. This repertoire shows hundreds of thousands of distinct CDR3 sequences, about 20% found once; its top ten account for about 53%. V lost 7 bases, J lost 6 bases, and 12 bases stayed unmatched. This CDR3 comprises 16 residues. Per the germline V gene, CDR1 is WSHSY and CDR2 is SAAADI. This clonotype has only a few counts.

Input material: blood. The sequence derives from a woman in her 70s with Graves' ophthalmopathy. This sequence joins TRBV10-2 and TRBJ2-1, with 10 positions matching TRBD2. In nucleotides, the CDR3 is TGCGCCAGCAAGAGGCTAGCGGGAGATAGGGGCAATGAGCAGTTCTTC. Amino acid sequence: CASKRLAGDRGNEQFF.